This TCR beta chain was sequenced in a study of blood T cell repertoires in COVID-19. Germline CDR1 SGHRS, CDR2 YFSETQ. The V and J ends lost 1 base and 2 bases, in that order; junction bases with no gene match: 8. CDR3 length: 18 residues. Clones were read by immunoSEQ multiplex PCR, and TCRdb kept only the in-frame ones, dropping some. Here the sample spans 40,000 to 45,000 clones, roughly 89% being singletons. The rearrangement joins TRBV5-1 to TRBJ2-3; TRBD2 matches at 12 bases. Sample: peripheral blood. This sequence originates from a man aged 50 to 59 with active COVID-19. This CDR3 reads CASSLTLAGGPVTDTQYF. DNA for the CDR3: TGCGCCAGCAGCTTGACGCTAGCGGGAGGGCCTGTCACAGATACGCAGTATTTT.